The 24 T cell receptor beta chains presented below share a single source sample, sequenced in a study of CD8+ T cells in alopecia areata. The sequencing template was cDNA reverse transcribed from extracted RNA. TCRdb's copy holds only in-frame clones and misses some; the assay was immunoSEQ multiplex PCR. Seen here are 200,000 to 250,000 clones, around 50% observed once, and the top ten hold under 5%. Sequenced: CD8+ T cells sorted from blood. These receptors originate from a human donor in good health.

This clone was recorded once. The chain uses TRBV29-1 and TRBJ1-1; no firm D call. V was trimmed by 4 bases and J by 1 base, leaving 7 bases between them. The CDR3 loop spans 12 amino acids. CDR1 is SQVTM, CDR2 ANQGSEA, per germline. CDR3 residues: CSVGNSNTEAFF. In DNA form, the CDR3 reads TGCAGCGTTGGAAATTCGAACACTGAAGCTTTCTTT.

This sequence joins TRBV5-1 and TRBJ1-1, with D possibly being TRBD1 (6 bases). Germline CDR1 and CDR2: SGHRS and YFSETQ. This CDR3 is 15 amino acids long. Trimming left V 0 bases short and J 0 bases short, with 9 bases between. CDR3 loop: CASSLEQGMNTEAFF. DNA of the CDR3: TGCGCCAGCAGCTTGGAGCAGGGGATGAACACTGAAGCTTTCTTT. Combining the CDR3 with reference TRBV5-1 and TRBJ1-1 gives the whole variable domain KAGVTQTPRYLIKTRGQQVTLSCSPISGHRSVSWYQQTPGQGLQFLFEYFSETQRNKGNFPGRFSGRQFSNSRSEMNVSTLELGDSALYLCASSLEQGMNTEAFFGQGTRLTVV.

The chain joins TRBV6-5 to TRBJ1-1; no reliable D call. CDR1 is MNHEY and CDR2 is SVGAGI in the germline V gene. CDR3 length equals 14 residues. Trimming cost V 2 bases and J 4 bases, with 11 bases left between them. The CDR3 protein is CASSYGGTGTEAFF. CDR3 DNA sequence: TGTGCCAGCAGTTACGGCGGTACGGGCACTGAAGCTTTCTTT.

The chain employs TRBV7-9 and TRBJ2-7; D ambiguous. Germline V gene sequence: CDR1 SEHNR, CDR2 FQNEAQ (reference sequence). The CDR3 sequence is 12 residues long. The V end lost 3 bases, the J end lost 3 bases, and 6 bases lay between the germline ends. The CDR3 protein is CASSFRLYEQYF. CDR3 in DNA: TGTGCCAGCAGCTTTCGGCTCTACGAGCAGTACTTC.

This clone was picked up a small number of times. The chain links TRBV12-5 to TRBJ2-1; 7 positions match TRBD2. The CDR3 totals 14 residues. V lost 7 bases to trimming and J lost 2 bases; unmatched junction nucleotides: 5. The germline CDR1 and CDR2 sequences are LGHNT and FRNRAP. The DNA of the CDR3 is TGTGCTAGTGACCGCGGACTAGCCTACAATGAGCAGTTCTTC. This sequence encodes CASDRGLAYNEQFF. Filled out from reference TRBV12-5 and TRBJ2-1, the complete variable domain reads DARVTQTPRHKVTEMGQEVTMRCQPILGHNTVFWYRQTMMQGLELLAYFRNRAPLDDSGMPKDRFSAEMPDATLATLKIQPSEPRDSAVYFCASDRGLAYNEQFFGPGTRLTVL.

For the CDR3, the DNA is TGTGCCTGGAGTGTAGGGTCCAACGAGCAGTACTTC. It yields the protein CAWSVGSNEQYF. The chain joins TRBV30 to TRBJ2-7; D is unresolved. Germline V gene sequence: CDR1 GTSNPN, CDR2 SVGIG (reference sequence). The CDR3 spans 12 residues. V lost 0 bases to trimming and J lost 5 bases, with 8 bases between them.

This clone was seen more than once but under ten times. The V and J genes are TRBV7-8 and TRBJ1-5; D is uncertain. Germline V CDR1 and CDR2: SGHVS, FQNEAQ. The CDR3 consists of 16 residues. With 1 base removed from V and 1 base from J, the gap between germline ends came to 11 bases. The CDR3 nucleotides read TGTGCCAGCAGCTTAGAGGAGGGCTGGAGCAATCAGCCCCAGCATTTT. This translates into CASSLEEGWSNQPQHF.

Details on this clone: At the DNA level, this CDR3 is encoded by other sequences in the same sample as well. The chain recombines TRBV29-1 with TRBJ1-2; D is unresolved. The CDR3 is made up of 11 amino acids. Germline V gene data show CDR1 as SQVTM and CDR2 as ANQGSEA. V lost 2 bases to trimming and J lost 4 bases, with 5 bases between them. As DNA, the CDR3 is TGCAGCGTTGAATCCCTCTATGGCTACACCTTC. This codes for CSVESLYGYTF.

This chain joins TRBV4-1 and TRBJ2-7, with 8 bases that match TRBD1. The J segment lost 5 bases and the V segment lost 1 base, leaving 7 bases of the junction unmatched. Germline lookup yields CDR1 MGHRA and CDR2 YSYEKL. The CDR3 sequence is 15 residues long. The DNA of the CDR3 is TGCGCCAGCAGCCAAGGGCAGGGGGCAGGAAACGAGCAGTACTTC. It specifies CASSQGQGAGNEQYF.

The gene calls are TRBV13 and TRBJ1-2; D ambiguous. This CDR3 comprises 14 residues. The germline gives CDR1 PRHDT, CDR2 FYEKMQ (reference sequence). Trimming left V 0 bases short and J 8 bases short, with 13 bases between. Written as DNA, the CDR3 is TGTGCCAGCAGCTTAGGCAAACGGACCGAGGGCTACACCTTC. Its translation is CASSLGKRTEGYTF.

The chain's CDR3 is CATSRADEAKNIQYF. CDR3 sequence (DNA): TGTGCCACCAGCAGAGCTGACGAGGCCAAAAACATTCAGTACTTC. The gene calls are TRBV15 and TRBJ2-4; D not certain. The germline gives CDR1 LNHNV, CDR2 YYDKDF (reference sequence). This CDR3 region has 15 residues. Trimming took 1 base from V and 1 from J, leaving 8 bases between them.

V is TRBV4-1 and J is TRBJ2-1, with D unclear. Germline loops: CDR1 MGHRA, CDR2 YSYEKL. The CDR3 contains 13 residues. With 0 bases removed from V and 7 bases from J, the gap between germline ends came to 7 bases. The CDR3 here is CASSQDSGNEQFF. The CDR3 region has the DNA TGCGCCAGCAGCCAAGATTCCGGGAATGAGCAGTTCTTC.

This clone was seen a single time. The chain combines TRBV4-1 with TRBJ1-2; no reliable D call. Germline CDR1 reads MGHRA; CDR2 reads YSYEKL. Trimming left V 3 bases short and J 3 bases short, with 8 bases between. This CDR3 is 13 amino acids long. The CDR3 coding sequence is TGCGCCAGCAGCCAGGACGAGGACTATGGCTACACCTTC. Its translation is CASSQDEDYGYTF.

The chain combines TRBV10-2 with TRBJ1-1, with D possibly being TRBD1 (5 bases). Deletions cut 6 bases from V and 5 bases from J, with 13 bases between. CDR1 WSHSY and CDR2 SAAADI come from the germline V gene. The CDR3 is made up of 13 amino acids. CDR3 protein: CASSDSRGTEAFF. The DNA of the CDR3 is TGCGCCAGCAGCGACTCAAGGGGAACTGAAGCTTTCTTT.

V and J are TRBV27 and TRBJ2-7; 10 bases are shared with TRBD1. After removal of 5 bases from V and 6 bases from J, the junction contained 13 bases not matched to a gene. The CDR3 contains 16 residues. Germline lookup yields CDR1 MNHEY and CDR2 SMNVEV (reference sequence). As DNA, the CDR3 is TGTGCCAGCAGTCCCGCGCCGGGACAGGGGACCCTCGAGCAGTACTTC. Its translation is CASSPAPGQGTLEQYF.

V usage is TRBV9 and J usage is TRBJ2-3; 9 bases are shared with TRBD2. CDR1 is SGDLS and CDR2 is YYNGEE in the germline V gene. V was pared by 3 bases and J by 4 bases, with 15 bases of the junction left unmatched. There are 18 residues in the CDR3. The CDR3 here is CASSGAYDERGVPDTQYF. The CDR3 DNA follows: TGTGCCAGCAGCGGGGCATATGATGAGCGGGGGGTCCCAGATACGCAGTATTTT. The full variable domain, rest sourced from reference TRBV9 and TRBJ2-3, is DSGVTQTPKHLITATGQRVTLRCSPRSGDLSVYWYQQSLDQGLQFLIQYYNGEERAKGNILERFSAQQFPDLHSELNLSSLELGDSALYFCASSGAYDERGVPDTQYFGPGTRLTVL.

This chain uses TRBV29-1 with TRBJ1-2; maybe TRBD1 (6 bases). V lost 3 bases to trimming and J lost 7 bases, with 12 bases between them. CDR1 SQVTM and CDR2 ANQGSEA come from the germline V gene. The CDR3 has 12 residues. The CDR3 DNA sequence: TGCAGCGTTGAGGGGGGGGCAAGTGGCTACACCTTC. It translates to CSVEGGASGYTF.

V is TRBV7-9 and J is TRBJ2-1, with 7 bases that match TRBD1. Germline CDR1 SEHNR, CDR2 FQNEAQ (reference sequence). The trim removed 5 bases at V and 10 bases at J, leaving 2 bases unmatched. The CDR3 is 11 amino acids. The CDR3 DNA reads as TGTGCCAGCAGCCTGACAGGGGAGCAGTTCTTC. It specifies CASSLTGEQFF.

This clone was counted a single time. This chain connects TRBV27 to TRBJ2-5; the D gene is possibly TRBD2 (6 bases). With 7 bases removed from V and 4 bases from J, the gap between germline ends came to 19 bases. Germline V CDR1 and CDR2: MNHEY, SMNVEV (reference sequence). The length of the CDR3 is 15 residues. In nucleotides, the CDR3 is TGTGCCAGCAACCAATTCCGGGGGAAGTTAGAGACCCAGTACTTC. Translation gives CASNQFRGKLETQYF.

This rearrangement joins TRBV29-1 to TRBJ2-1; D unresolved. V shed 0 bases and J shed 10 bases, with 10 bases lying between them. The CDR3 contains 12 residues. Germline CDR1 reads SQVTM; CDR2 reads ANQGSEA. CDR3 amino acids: CSVEEGRNEQFF. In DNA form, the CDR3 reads TGCAGCGTTGAAGAGGGTCGAAACGAGCAGTTCTTC.

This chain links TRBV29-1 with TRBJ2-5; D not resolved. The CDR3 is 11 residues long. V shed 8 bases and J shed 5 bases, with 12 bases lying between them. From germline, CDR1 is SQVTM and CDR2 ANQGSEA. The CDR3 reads CSHQLGETQYF. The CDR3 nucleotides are TGCAGCCATCAATTAGGGGAGACCCAGTACTTC.

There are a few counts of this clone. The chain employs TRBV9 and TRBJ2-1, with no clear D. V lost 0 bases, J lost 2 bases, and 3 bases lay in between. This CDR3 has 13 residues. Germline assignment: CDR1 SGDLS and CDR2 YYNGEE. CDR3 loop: CASSVAAYNEQFF. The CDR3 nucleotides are TGTGCCAGCAGCGTAGCAGCCTACAATGAGCAGTTCTTC.

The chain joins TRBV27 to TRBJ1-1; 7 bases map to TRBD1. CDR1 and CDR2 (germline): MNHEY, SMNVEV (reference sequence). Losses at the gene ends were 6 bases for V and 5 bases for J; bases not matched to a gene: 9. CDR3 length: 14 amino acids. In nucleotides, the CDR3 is TGTGCCAGCAGCCAGACAGGGTTAAGGACTGAAGCTTTCTTT. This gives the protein CASSQTGLRTEAFF.

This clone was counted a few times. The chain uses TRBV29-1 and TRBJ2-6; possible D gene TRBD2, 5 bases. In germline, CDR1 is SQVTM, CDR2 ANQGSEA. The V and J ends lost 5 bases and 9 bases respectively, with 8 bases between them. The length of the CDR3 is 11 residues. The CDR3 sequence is CSVPGNNVLTF. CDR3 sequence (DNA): TGCAGCGTTCCCGGGAACAACGTCCTGACTTTC.